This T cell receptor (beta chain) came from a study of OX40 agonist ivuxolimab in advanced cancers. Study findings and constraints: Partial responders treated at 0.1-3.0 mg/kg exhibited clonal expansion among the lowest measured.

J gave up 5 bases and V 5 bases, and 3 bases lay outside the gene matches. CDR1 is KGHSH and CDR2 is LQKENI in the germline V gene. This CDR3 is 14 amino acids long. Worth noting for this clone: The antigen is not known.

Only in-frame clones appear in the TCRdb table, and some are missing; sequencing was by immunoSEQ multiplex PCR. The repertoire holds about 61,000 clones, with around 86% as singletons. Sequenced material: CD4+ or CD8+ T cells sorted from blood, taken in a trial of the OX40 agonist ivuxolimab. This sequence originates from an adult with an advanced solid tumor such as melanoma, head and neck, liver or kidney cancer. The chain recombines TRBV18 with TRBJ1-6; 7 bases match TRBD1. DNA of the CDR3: TGTGCCAGCTCAACTCAGGGGGATAATTCACCCCTCCACTTT. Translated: CASSTQGDNSPLHF.